This paragraph covers one T cell receptor beta chain sequence. This sample was included in a study of blood T cell repertoires in COVID-19. Generated by immunoSEQ multiplex PCR, the TCRdb table keeps only in-frame clones and is missing some. The sample consists of 200,000 to 250,000 clones, roughly nine tenths of them appearing once. Sequencing was performed on PBMCs or T cells enriched from blood (not recorded which). This TCR was sampled from a woman aged 50 to 60 in a cohort exposed to, infected with or recovered from COVID-19 (not recorded which).

CDR3 bases: TGTGCCAGCAGCTTTTCAGGAGGAAACACTGAAGCTTTCTTT. Translated: CASSFSGGNTEAFF. The chain carries TRBV7-9 and TRBJ1-1, with D uncertain. The V gene's germline CDR1 is SEHNR and CDR2 FQNEAQ (reference sequence). The V and J ends lost 3 bases and 2 bases respectively, with 10 bases between them. CDR3 length: 14 amino acids.